These T cell receptor beta chains were read from a single sample in a study of T cell repertoires in cytomegalovirus infection. TCRdb analysed the reads with MiXCR anew, one entry per CDR3 protein. Here the sample spans 350,000 to 500,000 distinct CDR3 sequences, approximately 30% being singletons. Sequenced material: PBMCs. Receptors were obtained from a human donor in good health (CMV status not recorded). Some clones in this sample may be carry-over from other donors' samples. CDR3s include the opening cysteine and the closing phenylalanine or tryptophan. The D gene is left open where the match is weak. Size tells how often a clone was seen (once, few, many) or the class of an expanded clone, and some rows leave it out.

J: TRBJ2-3
size: .
D: .
V: TRBV6-2/TRBV6-3
CDR3: CASSRRDLSTDTQYF
DNA: TGTGCCAGCAGCCGCCGGGACTTGAGCACAGATACGCAGTATTTT

J: TRBJ2-3
size: few
D: TRBD2
V: TRBV5-4
CDR3: CASSLYQAGGPRVADTQYF
DNA: TGTGCCAGCAGCTTGTACCAAGCGGGGGGCCCGAGGGTCGCAGATACGCAGTATTTT

J: TRBJ2-5
size: .
D: .
V: TRBV20-1
CDR3: CSASPLTSQETQYF
DNA: TGCAGTGCTAGTCCCTTAACTTCGCAAGAGACCCAGTACTTC

J: TRBJ1-5
size: .
D: .
V: TRBV4-1
CDR3: CASSPRDINQPQHF
DNA: TGCGCCAGCAGCCCCAGGGATATTAATCAGCCCCAGCATTTT

J: TRBJ1-2
size: .
D: .
V: TRBV6-5
CDR3: CASSYGTQGSYGYTF
DNA: TGTGCCAGCAGTTACGGGACCCAGGGCTCCTATGGCTACACCTTC

J: TRBJ1-6
size: .
D: TRBD1
V: TRBV19
CDR3: CASSEDRGASPLHF
DNA: TGTGCCAGTAGCGAGGACAGGGGTGCTTCACCCCTCCACTTT

J: TRBJ1-2
size: .
D: .
V: TRBV14
CDR3: CASSKDGEERYGYTF
DNA: TGTGCCAGCAGCAAAGACGGGGAGGAGCGATATGGCTACACCTTC

J: TRBJ2-7
size: .
D: TRBD2
V: TRBV7-3
CDR3: CASSTDVGSGGISYEQYF
DNA: TGTGCCAGCAGCACCGATGTGGGGAGCGGGGGGATCTCCTACGAGCAGTACTTC

J: TRBJ2-5
size: .
D: .
V: TRBV7-2
CDR3: CASSEDRFLTQYF
DNA: TGTGCCAGCAGCGAAGACAGGTTTCTTACCCAGTACTTC

J: TRBJ2-5
size: .
D: TRBD1
V: TRBV10-3
CDR3: CAIRSGGSEETQYF
DNA: TGTGCCATCAGATCAGGGGGTTCGGAGGAGACCCAGTACTTC

J: TRBJ1-5
size: .
D: .
V: TRBV19
CDR3: CASNPRENQPQHF
DNA: TGTGCCAGTAATCCTCGGGAGAACCAGCCCCAGCATTTT

J: TRBJ1-1
size: .
D: .
V: TRBV28
CDR3: CAREGTPQYHRDGTEAFF
DNA: TGTGCCAGGGAAGGTACACCCCAATATCACAGGGATGGCACTGAAGCTTTCTTT

J: TRBJ2-7
size: once
D: TRBD1
V: TRBV28
CDR3: CSSNTGSGTGLSYEQYF
DNA: TGTTCCAGCAACACCGGATCCGGGACAGGGCTATCCTACGAGCAGTACTTC

J: TRBJ2-3
size: .
D: .
V: TRBV20-1
CDR3: CSASGQSTDTQYF
DNA: TGCAGTGCTAGCGGGCAAAGCACAGATACGCAGTATTTT

J: TRBJ1-2
size: many
D: .
V: TRBV7-6
CDR3: CASSPTSQAEGYTF
DNA: TGTGCCAGCAGCCCCACCTCACAAGCGGAGGGCTACACCTTC

J: TRBJ2-1
size: .
D: TRBD1
V: TRBV28
CDR3: CASSTPGTGGNEQFF
DNA: TGTGCCAGCAGCACGCCCGGGACAGGGGGTAATGAGCAGTTCTTC

J: TRBJ2-3
size: .
D: .
V: TRBV12-3/TRBV12-4
CDR3: CASSAITDTQYF
DNA: TGTGCCAGCAGTGCTATCACAGATACGCAGTATTTT

J: TRBJ2-7
size: .
D: TRBD1
V: TRBV29-1
CDR3: CSVRGQGAYEQYF
DNA: TGCAGCGTCCGCGGACAGGGGGCGTACGAGCAGTACTTC

J: TRBJ2-1
size: few
D: .
V: TRBV5-4
CDR3: CASSFGQFGEQFF
DNA: TGTGCCAGCAGCTTTGGACAGTTTGGTGAGCAGTTCTTC

J: TRBJ1-5
size: .
D: .
V: TRBV28
CDR3: CASTSPRYNQPQHF
DNA: TGTGCCAGCACTTCCCCGCGGTACAATCAGCCCCAGCATTTT

J: TRBJ2-2
size: .
D: .
V: TRBV15
CDR3: CATSRDRGAGELFF
DNA: TGTGCCACCAGCAGAGATAGGGGGGCCGGGGAGCTGTTTTTT

J: TRBJ2-3
size: .
D: TRBD2
V: TRBV4-3
CDR3: CASSQLKTSGGFTDTQYF
DNA: TGCGCCAGCAGCCAACTGAAAACTAGCGGGGGATTCACAGATACGCAGTATTTT

J: TRBJ2-7
size: .
D: TRBD1
V: TRBV28
CDR3: CASRTGVPYEHYF
DNA: TGTGCCAGTCGGACAGGGGTACCCTACGAGCATTACTTC

J: TRBJ1-5
size: many
D: .
V: TRBV7-2
CDR3: CASSPLDGPSQPQHF
DNA: TGTGCCAGCAGCCCGTTGGATGGCCCCAGTCAGCCCCAGCATTTT

J: TRBJ1-2
size: .
D: .
V: TRBV11-2
CDR3: CASRGAGSLHYGYTF
DNA: TGTGCCAGCAGGGGGGCCGGCAGCTTACACTATGGCTACACCTTC

J: TRBJ2-3
size: few
D: .
V: TRBV7-6
CDR3: CASSLTPRGESQYF
DNA: TGTGCCAGCAGCTTAACCCCAAGGGGAGAGTCGCAGTATTTT

J: TRBJ1-5
size: many
D: .
V: TRBV6-6
CDR3: CASRPLTAKAVQPQHF
DNA: TGTGCCAGCAGACCCCTGACAGCTAAAGCGGTTCAGCCCCAGCATTTT

J: TRBJ1-5
size: few
D: TRBD1
V: TRBV19
CDR3: CASSIGGQGFQPQHF
DNA: TGTGCCAGTAGTATAGGTGGACAGGGGTTTCAGCCCCAGCATTTT

J: TRBJ2-2
size: many
D: .
V: TRBV6-6
CDR3: CASSYRGRTGELFF
DNA: TGTGCCAGCAGTTACAGGGGCCGCACCGGGGAGCTGTTTTTT

J: TRBJ2-3
size: .
D: .
V: TRBV20-1
CDR3: CSARKPPSSTDTQYF
DNA: TGCAGTGCTAGAAAACCTCCCTCAAGCACAGATACGCAGTATTTT

J: TRBJ2-2
size: many
D: TRBD1
V: TRBV7-2
CDR3: CASSLFRGSGTGELFF
DNA: TGTGCCAGCAGCCTCTTCAGGGGGAGTGGTACCGGGGAGCTGTTTTTT

J: TRBJ2-7
size: few
D: .
V: TRBV20-1
CDR3: CSARDRTSPRDYEQYF
DNA: TGCAGTGCTAGAGATAGGACATCCCCCAGGGACTACGAGCAGTACTTC

J: TRBJ2-7
size: .
D: TRBD1
V: TRBV6-6
CDR3: CASSAPTGSNSEQYF
DNA: TGTGCCAGCAGTGCTCCGACAGGGTCTAATAGCGAGCAGTACTTC

J: TRBJ1-1
size: .
D: .
V: TRBV28
CDR3: CASSSGTVINTEAFF
DNA: TGTGCCAGCAGCTCCGGGACTGTTATCAACACTGAAGCTTTCTTT

J: TRBJ2-5
size: few
D: .
V: TRBV20-1
CDR3: CSAIRTVDIYQETQYF
DNA: TGCAGTGCTATACGGACGGTAGACATATACCAAGAGACCCAGTACTTC

J: TRBJ1-2
size: many
D: .
V: TRBV7-9
CDR3: CASSFRPNYGYTF
DNA: TGTGCCAGCAGCTTCCGACCTAACTATGGCTACACCTTC

J: TRBJ1-2
size: .
D: TRBD1
V: TRBV15
CDR3: CATSRDLGTGGTGNYGYTF
DNA: TGTGCCACCAGCAGAGATCTCGGGACAGGGGGCACCGGAAACTATGGCTACACCTTC

J: TRBJ1-5
size: .
D: .
V: TRBV2
CDR3: CASSEVGSKGPQHF
DNA: TGTGCCAGCAGTGAAGTAGGGTCCAAGGGGCCCCAGCATTTT

J: TRBJ2-3
size: many
D: .
V: TRBV11-2
CDR3: CASSTKANFADTQYF
DNA: TGTGCCAGCAGCACAAAAGCGAACTTCGCGGATACGCAGTATTTT

J: TRBJ1-6
size: .
D: .
V: TRBV7-6
CDR3: CASSPLTNVQGPGSPLHF
DNA: TGTGCCAGCAGCCCCCTCACAAACGTACAGGGTCCCGGTTCACCCCTCCACTTT

J: TRBJ1-2
size: .
D: .
V: TRBV4-2
CDR3: CASSQGPGTANTNYGYTF
DNA: TGTGCCAGCAGCCAAGGGCCCGGGACCGCGAATACTAACTATGGCTACACCTTC

J: TRBJ2-5
size: .
D: .
V: TRBV6-2/TRBV6-3
CDR3: CASSYPGETQYF
DNA: TGTGCCAGCTCTTATCCGGGGGAGACCCAGTACTTC

J: TRBJ2-1
size: .
D: .
V: TRBV6-6
CDR3: CASNEIPGLASYNEQFF
DNA: TGTGCCAGCAATGAAATTCCGGGTCTGGCCTCCTACAATGAGCAGTTCTTC

J: TRBJ1-2
size: many
D: TRBD1
V: TRBV6-5
CDR3: CASKQTGANYGYTF
DNA: TGTGCCAGCAAACAGACAGGGGCCAACTATGGCTACACCTTC

J: TRBJ1-2
size: .
D: .
V: TRBV5-4
CDR3: CASSSWGGGDRYGYTF
DNA: TGTGCCAGCAGCTCCTGGGGCGGGGGAGATCGTTATGGCTACACCTTC

J: TRBJ1-1
size: many
D: .
V: TRBV7-2
CDR3: CASSLQQTINTEAFF
DNA: TGTGCCAGCAGCTTACAACAGACGATTAACACTGAAGCTTTCTTT

J: TRBJ1-4
size: few
D: TRBD1
V: TRBV7-8
CDR3: CASSGGQGWGEKLFF
DNA: TGTGCCAGCAGCGGAGGACAGGGATGGGGTGAAAAACTGTTTTTT

J: TRBJ2-7
size: .
D: .
V: TRBV10-3
CDR3: CAISRPGGSYEQYF
DNA: TGTGCCATCAGTAGACCGGGGGGCAGCTACGAGCAGTACTTC

J: TRBJ2-3
size: .
D: .
V: TRBV20-1
CDR3: CSARAGSWGGPSTDTQYF
DNA: TGCAGTGCTAGAGCGGGGTCTTGGGGGGGGCCTAGCACAGATACGCAGTATTTT

J: TRBJ2-1
size: .
D: .
V: TRBV7-3
CDR3: CASSLKGGTYNEQFF
DNA: TGTGCCAGCAGCTTAAAAGGGGGAACCTACAATGAGCAGTTCTTC

J: TRBJ2-1
size: .
D: .
V: TRBV11-1
CDR3: CASSLGSWNEQFF
DNA: TGTGCCAGCAGCTTAGGATCTTGGAATGAGCAGTTCTTC

J: TRBJ2-2
size: .
D: .
V: TRBV11-1
CDR3: CASSPKRRLWPGELFF
DNA: TGTGCCAGCAGCCCCAAGAGGAGGCTGTGGCCCGGGGAGCTGTTTTTT

J: TRBJ1-2
size: few
D: .
V: TRBV6-4
CDR3: CASPSGSNNYGYTF
DNA: TGTGCCAGCCCTAGTGGCAGTAATAACTATGGCTACACCTTC

J: TRBJ1-6
size: .
D: .
V: TRBV11-2
CDR3: CASSLDLRGNSPLPF
DNA: TGTGCCAGCAGCTTAGATCTGAGGGGGAATTCACCCCTCCCCTTT